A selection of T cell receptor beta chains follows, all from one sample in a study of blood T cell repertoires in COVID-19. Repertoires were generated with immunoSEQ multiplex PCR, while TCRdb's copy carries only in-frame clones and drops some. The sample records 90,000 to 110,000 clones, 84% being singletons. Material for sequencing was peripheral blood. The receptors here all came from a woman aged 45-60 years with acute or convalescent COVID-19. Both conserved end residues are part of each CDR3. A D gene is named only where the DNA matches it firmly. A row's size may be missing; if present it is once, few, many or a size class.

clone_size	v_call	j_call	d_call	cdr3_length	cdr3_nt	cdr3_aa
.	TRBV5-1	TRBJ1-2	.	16	TGCGCCAGCAGGCCCGGAACAGGCACAGCTAACTATGGCTACACCTTC	CASRPGTGTANYGYTF
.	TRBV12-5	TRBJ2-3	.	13	TGTGCTAGTGGTCCCCTTAGTACAGATACGCAGTATTTT	CASGPLSTDTQYF
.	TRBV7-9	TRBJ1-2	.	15	TGTGCCAGCAGCTTGGTCAGTTCAACTAACTATGGCTACACCTTC	CASSLVSSTNYGYTF
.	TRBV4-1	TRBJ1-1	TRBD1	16	TGCGCCAGCAGCCAAGCGCCAAGGGACAGCCACACTGCAGCTTTCTTT	CASSQAPRDSHTAAFF
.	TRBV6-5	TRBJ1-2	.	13	TGTGCCAGCCAGCTCGCAGGAAACTATGGCTACACCTTC	CASQLAGNYGYTF
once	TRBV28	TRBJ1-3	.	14	TGTGCCAGTCGGGGAAGCAACTCTGGAAACACCATATATTTT	CASRGSNSGNTIYF
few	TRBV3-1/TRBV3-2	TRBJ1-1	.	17	TGTGCCAGCAGCCAAGAAGTGTGGGGCACCTCGCCCACTGAAGCTTTCTTT	CASSQEVWGTSPTEAFF
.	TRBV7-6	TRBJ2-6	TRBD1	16	TGTGCCAGCAGCTTGACAGGGGTTTTTGGGGCCAACGTCCTGACTTTC	CASSLTGVFGANVLTF
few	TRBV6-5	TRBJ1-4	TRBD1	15	TGTGCCAGCAGCGTAGAGACAGGGCGGGGAGAAAAACTGTTTTTT	CASSVETGRGEKLFF
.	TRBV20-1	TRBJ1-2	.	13	TGCAGTGCTAGTCCAGGGGAAGGATATGGCTACACCTTC	CSASPGEGYGYTF
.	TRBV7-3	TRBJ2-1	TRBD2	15	TGTGCCAGCAGCCCCCGGGGGGGTGGTTACAATGAGCAGTTCTTC	CASSPRGGGYNEQFF
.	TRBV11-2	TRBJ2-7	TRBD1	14	TGTGCCAGCAGCTTAGGGACAGGCGGCTACGAGCAGTACTTC	CASSLGTGGYEQYF
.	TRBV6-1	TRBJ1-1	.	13	TGTGCCAGCAGCAGGGAATTGGGGACTGAAGCTTTCTTT	CASSRELGTEAFF
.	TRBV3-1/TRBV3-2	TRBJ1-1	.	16	TGTGCCAGCAGCCAAGATCCGGAGGGAGCGGGAACTGAAGCTTTCTTT	CASSQDPEGAGTEAFF
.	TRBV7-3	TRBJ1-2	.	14	TGTGCCAGCAGCTCTCCAGGTTCTAACTATGGCTACACCTTC	CASSSPGSNYGYTF
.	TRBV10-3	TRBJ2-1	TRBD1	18	TGTGCCATCAGTGATCGGGGTAGGGACAGGGGGATAAACAATGAGCAGTTCTTC	CAISDRGRDRGINNEQFF
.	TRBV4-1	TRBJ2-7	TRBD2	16	TGCGCCAGCAGCCAAGAGCTGCGGGGGGCGGCCTACGAGCAGTACTTC	CASSQELRGAAYEQYF
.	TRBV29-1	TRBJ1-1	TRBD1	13	TGCAGCGCTCAACAGGGGATCTACGGTGAAGCTTTCTTT	CSAQQGIYGEAFF
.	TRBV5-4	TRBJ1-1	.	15	TGTGCCAGCAGCGGAGTAGGTGAGCGGAACACTGAAGCTTTCTTT	CASSGVGERNTEAFF
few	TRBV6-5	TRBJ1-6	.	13	TGTGCCAGCCTCCCCAGGATGGATTCACCCCTCCACTTT	CASLPRMDSPLHF
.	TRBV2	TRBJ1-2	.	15	TGTGCCAGCAGTAGGGGGTCGGGGGGCCGGTATGGCTACACCTTC	CASSRGSGGRYGYTF
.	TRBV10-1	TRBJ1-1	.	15	TGCGCCACTAAAGTTCCACAGGTCCCTCCACTCGAAGCTTTCTTT	CATKVPQVPPLEAFF
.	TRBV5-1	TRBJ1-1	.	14	TGCGCCAGCAGCACCCAGAATTCGAACACTGAAGCTTTCTTT	CASSTQNSNTEAFF
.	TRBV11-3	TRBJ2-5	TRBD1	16	TGTGCCAGCAGCCCACTTACCGGGACAGCGCAAGAGACCCAGTACTTC	CASSPLTGTAQETQYF